There are a few counts of the clone carrying this T cell receptor beta chain. Its target is unknown. Germline trimming cut 6 bases from V and 5 bases from J; bases unmatched to any gene: 2. CDR1 is KGHSH and CDR2 is LQKENI in the germline V gene. There are 12 residues in the CDR3. All of the isolated RNA was reverse transcribed, so expressed TCRB transcripts were sequenced. Naive, central memory and regulatory T cell samples averaged approximately 3.8 million reads. Measured with immunoSEQ multiplex PCR; TCRdb has only the in-frame clones, and not every one. The top ten clones hold under 0.85% of a sample with roughly 150,000 clones, 9% of them seen once. The data are from a study of beta chain features in type 1 diabetes. Study-wide findings and caveats: Unsettled here was the matter of whether HLA type influences TCRB rearrangement. PCR may have favored shorter templates equally in patients and controls. Patients with type 1 diabetes showed fewer VDJ junction insertions and more deletions. Shortening of TCRB CDR3s, moderate but significant, appeared in all four CD4+ subsets of Type 1 diabetes patients.

The TCR comes from a young woman with type 1 diabetes. Sequencing was carried out using central memory CD4+ T cells from blood. J is TRBJ2-3 and V is TRBV18, with TRBD1 matching 7 bases. The CDR3 reads CASSRTGDTQYF. For the CDR3, the DNA is TGTGCCAGCTCTCGGACAGGAGATACGCAGTATTTT.